This T cell receptor (beta chain) was sequenced for a study of cytomegalovirus exposure and HLA in healthy donors. Across the whole study: When roughly 420 donors were genotyped, 80% to 90% of them were found to fall in the Caucasian-associated ancestry cluster. Study-wide findings and caveats: In an earlier analysis, about 90% or about 30%: the productive usage of most TCR beta V segments. Rates of TCR association differed by HLA locus in a later analysis, with DRB1 highest and HLA-C lowest.

Germline CDR1 reads SGDLS; CDR2 reads YYNGEE. This CDR3 contains 14 residues. Deletions cut 0 bases from V and 3 bases from J, with 9 bases between. A word on this clone: Its antigen is currently unknown.

The PCR made use of 60 Vbeta and 13 Jbeta primers. Assay: immunoSEQ multiplex PCR; the TCRdb copy retains only in-frame clones and omits some. The sample shows about 160,000 clones, roughly 79% of them seen only once. The sample consisted of PBMCs. This sequence joins TRBV9 and TRBJ2-5, with D possibly being TRBD2 (6 bases). This clonotype was sampled from a man aged 25 to 40 in good health and CMV-seronegative. CDR3 in DNA: TGTGCCAGCAGCGTAGGGGCTAGCGAAGAGACCCAGTACTTC. It specifies CASSVGASEETQYF.